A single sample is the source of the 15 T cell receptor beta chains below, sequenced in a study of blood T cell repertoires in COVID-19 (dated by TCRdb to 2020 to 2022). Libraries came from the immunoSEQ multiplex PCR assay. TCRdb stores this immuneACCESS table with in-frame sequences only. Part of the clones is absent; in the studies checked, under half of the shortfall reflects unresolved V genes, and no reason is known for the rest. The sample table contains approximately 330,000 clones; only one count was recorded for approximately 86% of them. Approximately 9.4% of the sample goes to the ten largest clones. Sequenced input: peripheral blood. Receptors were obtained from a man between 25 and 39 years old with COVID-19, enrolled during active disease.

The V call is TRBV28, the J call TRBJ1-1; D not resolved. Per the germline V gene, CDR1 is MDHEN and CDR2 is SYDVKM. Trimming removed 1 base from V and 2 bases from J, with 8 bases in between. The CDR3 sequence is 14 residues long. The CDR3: CASSLYQINTEAFF. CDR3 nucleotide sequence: TGTGCCAGCAGTTTATATCAGATAAACACTGAAGCTTTCTTT.

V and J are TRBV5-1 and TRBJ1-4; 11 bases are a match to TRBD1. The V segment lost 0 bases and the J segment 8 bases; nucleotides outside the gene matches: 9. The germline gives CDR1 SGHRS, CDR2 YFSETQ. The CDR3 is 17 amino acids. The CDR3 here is CASSLARTGGAGEKLFF. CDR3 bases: TGCGCCAGCAGCTTGGCTCGGACAGGGGGCGCGGGAGAAAAACTGTTTTTT.

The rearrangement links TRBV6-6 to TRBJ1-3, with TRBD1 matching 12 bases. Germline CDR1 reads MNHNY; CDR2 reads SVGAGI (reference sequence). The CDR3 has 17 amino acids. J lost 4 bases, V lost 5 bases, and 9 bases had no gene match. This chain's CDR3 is CASSLPGQGARGNTIYF. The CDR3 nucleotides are TGTGCCAGCAGTCTACCGGGACAGGGGGCGAGGGGAAACACCATATATTTT.

In DNA form, the CDR3 reads TGTGCCAGCAGCTCACGTAGCGGTTCTACCTACAATGAGCAGTTCTTC. Translating it yields CASSSRSGSTYNEQFF. This chain uses TRBV5-4 with TRBJ2-1, with a weak D call TRBD2 (6 bases). Per germline, CDR1 SGHNT and CDR2 YYREEE (reference sequence). The V end lost 3 bases, the J end lost 2 bases, and 15 bases lay between the germline ends. This CDR3 contains 16 residues. The full variable domain, rest sourced from reference TRBV5-4 and TRBJ2-1, is ETGVTQSPTHLIKTRGQQVTLRCSSQSGHNTVSWYQQALGQGPQFIFQYYREEENGRGNFPPRFSGLQFPNYSSELNVNALELDDSALYLCASSSRSGSTYNEQFFGPGTRLTVL.

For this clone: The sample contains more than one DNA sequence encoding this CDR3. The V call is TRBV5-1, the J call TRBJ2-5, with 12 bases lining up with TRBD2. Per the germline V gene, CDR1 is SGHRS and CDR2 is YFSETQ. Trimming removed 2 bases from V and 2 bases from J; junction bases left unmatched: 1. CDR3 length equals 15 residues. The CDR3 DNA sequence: TGCGCCAGCAGCTTTGGACTAGCGGGGCAAGAGACCCAGTACTTC. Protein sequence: CASSFGLAGQETQYF. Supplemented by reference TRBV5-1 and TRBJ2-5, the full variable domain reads KAGVTQTPRYLIKTRGQQVTLSCSPISGHRSVSWYQQTPGQGLQFLFEYFSETQRNKGNFPGRFSGRQFSNSRSEMNVSTLELGDSALYLCASSFGLAGQETQYFGPGTRLLVL.

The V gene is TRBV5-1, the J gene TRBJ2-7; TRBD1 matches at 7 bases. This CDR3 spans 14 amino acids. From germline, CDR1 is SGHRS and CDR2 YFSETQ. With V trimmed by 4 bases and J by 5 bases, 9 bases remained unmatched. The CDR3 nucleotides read TGCGCCAGCAGCACCCGACAGGGTGAAGACGAGCAGTACTTC. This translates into CASSTRQGEDEQYF.

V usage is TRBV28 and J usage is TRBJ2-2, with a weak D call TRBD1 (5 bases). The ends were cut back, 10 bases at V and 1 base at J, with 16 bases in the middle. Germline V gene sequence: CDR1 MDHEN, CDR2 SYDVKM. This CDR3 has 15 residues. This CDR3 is CATRDMAGNTGELFF. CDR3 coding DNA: TGTGCCACCAGGGATATGGCAGGGAACACCGGGGAGCTGTTTTTT.

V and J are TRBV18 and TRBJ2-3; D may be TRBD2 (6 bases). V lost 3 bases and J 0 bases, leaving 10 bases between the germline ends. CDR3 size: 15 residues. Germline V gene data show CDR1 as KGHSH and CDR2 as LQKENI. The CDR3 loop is CASSPVSGSTDTQYF. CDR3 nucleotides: TGTGCCAGCTCACCTGTCAGCGGGAGCACAGATACGCAGTATTTT.

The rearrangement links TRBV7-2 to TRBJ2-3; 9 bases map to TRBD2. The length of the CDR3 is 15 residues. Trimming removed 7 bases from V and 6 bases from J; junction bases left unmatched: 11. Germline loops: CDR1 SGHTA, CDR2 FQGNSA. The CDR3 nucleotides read TGTGCCAGCAACCCCGGCGGGGGGGCCTGGGATACGCAGTATTTT. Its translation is CASNPGGGAWDTQYF. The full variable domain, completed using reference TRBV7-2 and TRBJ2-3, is GAGVSQSPSNKVTEKGKDVELRCDPISGHTALYWYRQSLGQGLEFLIYFQGNSAPDKSGLPSDRFSAERTGGSVSTLTIQRTQQEDSAVYLCASNPGGGAWDTQYFGPGTRLTVL.

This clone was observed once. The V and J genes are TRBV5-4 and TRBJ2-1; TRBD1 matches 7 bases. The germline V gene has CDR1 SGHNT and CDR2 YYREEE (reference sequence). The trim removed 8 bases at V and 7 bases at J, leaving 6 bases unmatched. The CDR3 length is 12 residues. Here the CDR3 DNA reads TGTGCCAGTAGACAGGGTTCGAATGAGCAGTTCTTC. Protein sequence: CASRQGSNEQFF.

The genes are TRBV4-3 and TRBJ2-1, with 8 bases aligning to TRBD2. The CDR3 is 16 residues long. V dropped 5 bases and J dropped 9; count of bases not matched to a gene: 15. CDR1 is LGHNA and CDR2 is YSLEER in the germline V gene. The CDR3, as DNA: TGCGCCAGCAGCTCGGTAACCGGGACTAGTCAAGGTGAGCAGTTCTTC. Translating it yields CASSSVTGTSQGEQFF.

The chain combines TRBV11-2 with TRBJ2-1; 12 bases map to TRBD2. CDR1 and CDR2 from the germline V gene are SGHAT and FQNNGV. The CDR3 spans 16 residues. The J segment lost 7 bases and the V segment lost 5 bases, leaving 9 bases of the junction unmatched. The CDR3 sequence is CASSGLAGPGGNEQFF. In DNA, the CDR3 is TGTGCCAGCAGCGGACTAGCGGGACCCGGGGGGAATGAGCAGTTCTTC.

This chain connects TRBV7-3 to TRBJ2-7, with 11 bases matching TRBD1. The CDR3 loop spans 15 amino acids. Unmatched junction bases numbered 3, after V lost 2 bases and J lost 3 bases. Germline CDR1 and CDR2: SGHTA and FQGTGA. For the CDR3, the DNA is TGTGCCAGCAGCTTATCGGGACAGGGGGTCTACGAGCAGTACTTC. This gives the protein CASSLSGQGVYEQYF.

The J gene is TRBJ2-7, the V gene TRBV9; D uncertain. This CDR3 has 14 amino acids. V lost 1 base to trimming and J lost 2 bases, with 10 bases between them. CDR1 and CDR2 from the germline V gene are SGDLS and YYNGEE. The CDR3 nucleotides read TGTGCCAGCAGCGTACGTCCAGACACCTACGAGCAGTACTTC. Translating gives CASSVRPDTYEQYF.

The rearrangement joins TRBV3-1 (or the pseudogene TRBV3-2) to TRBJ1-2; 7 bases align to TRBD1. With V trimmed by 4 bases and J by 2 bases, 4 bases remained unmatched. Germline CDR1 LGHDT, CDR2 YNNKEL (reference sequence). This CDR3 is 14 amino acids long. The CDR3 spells CASSPRGQNYGYTF. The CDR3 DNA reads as TGTGCCAGCAGCCCTAGGGGGCAAAACTATGGCTACACCTTC.